This T cell receptor beta chain was obtained from a study of TIL therapy for anti-PD-1-resistant metastatic lung cancer. CDR3 length: 15 residues. V trimming: 2 bases; J trimming: 5 bases; junction bases outside the gene matches: 8. Germline lookup yields CDR1 PRHDT and CDR2 FYEKMQ (reference sequence). Study-wide results and caveats: Many TIL product clones were absent from baseline tumor, suggesting clonal contraction.

Regarding time point: pre-treatment sample, taken before nivolumab and TIL therapy. Tumor tissue came from excised metastases, mostly pleural nodules or supraclavicular lymph nodes. As concerns this clone: As yet, its antigen is unknown.

This was the immunoSEQ v3 assay. Sequencing was performed with immunoSEQ multiplex PCR; in TCRdb, only in-frame clones are kept and a portion is missing. Of approximately 23,000 clones listed, 60% to 80% are singletons. Source: tumor tissue, taken at baseline. J is TRBJ2-7 and V is TRBV13; 8 nucleotides line up with TRBD1. This sequence was found in a woman between 25 and 80 years old with non-small cell lung cancer. The CDR3 sequence: CASSLSGTGVDEQYF. The CDR3 DNA reads as TGTGCCAGCAGCTTATCCGGGACAGGTGTAGACGAGCAGTACTTC.